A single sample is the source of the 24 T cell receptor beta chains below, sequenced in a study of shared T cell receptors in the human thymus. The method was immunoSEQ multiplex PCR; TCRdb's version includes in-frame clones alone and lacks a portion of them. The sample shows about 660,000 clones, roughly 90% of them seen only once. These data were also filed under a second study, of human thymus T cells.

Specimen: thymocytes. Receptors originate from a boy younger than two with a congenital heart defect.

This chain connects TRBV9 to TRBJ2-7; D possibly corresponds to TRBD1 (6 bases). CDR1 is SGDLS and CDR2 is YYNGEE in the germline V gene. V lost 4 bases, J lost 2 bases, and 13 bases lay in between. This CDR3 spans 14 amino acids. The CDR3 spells CASSTRDKPYEQYF. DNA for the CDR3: TGTGCCAGCAGCACACGGGACAAACCCTACGAGCAGTACTTC.

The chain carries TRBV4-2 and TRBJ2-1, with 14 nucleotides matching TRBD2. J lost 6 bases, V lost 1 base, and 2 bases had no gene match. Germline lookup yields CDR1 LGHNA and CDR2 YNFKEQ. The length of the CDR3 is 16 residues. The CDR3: CASSQGGLAGANEQFF. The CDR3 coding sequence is TGTGCCAGCAGCCAAGGGGGACTAGCGGGAGCCAATGAGCAGTTCTTC.

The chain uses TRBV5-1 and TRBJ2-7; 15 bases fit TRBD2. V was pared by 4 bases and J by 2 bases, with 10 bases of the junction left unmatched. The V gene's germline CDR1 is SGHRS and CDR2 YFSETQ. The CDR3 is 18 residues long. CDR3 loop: CASSPSRTSGRATYEQYF. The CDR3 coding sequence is TGCGCCAGCAGCCCGAGCCGGACTAGCGGGAGGGCAACCTACGAGCAGTACTTC.

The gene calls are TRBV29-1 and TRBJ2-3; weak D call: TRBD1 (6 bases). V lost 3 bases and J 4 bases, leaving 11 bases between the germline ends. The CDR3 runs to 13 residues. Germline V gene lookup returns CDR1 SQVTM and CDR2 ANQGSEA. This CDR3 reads CSVDGTTADTQYF. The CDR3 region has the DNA TGCAGCGTTGATGGGACAACGGCAGATACGCAGTATTTT.

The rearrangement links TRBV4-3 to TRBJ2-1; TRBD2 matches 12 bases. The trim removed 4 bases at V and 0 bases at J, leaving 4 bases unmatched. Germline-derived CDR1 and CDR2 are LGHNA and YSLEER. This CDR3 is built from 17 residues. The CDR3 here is CASSRGLAGSSYNEQFF. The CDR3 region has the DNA TGCGCCAGCAGCCGAGGACTAGCGGGATCCTCCTACAATGAGCAGTTCTTC.

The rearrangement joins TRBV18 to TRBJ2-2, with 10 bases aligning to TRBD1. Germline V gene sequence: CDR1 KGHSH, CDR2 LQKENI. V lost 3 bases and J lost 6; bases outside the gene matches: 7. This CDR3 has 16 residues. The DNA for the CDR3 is TGTGCCAGCTCACCCTCCGGGACAGGGGACGCCGGGGAGCTGTTTTTT. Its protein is CASSPSGTGDAGELFF.

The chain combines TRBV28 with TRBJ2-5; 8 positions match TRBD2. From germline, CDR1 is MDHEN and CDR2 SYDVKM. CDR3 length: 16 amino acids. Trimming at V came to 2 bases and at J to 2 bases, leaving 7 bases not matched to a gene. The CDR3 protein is CASSLRGTRRQETQYF. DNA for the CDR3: TGTGCCAGCAGTTTACGAGGGACTAGGAGGCAAGAGACCCAGTACTTC.

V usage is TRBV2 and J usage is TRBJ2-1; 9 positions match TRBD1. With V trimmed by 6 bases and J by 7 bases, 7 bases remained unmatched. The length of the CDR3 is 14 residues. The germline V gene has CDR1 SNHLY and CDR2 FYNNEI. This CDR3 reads CASRGDRESNEQFF. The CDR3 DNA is TGTGCCAGCAGAGGGGACAGGGAATCGAATGAGCAGTTCTTC.

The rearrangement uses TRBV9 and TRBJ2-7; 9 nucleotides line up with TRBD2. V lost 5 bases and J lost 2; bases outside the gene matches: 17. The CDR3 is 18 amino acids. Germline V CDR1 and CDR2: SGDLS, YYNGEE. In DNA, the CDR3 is TGTGCCAGCAGGGGGCCGGGCGGGAGGGCCCCCAACGCCTACGAGCAGTACTTC. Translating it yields CASRGPGGRAPNAYEQYF.

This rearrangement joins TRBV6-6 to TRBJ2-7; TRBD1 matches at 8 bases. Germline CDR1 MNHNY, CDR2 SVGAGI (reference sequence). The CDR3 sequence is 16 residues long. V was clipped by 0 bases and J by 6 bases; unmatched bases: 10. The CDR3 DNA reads TGTGCCAGCAGTTACTCCTCCCCCAGGGGGCCCGGCGAGCAGTACTTC. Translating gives CASSYSSPRGPGEQYF.

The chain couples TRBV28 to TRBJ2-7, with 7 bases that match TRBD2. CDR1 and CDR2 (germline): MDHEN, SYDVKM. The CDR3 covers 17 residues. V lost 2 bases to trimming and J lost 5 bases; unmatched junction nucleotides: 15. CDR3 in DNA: TGTGCCAGCAGTTTAGGAGGGAGGGAGGGGTCATACAACGAGCAGTACTTC. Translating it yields CASSLGGREGSYNEQYF.

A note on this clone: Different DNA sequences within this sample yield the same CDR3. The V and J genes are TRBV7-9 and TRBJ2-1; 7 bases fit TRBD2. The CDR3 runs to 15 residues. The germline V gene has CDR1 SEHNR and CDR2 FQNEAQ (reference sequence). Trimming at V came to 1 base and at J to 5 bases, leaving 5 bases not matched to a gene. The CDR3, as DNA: TGTGCCAGCAGCTTAGTCGGGCTAGCGGACAATGAGCAGTTCTTC. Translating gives CASSLVGLADNEQFF.

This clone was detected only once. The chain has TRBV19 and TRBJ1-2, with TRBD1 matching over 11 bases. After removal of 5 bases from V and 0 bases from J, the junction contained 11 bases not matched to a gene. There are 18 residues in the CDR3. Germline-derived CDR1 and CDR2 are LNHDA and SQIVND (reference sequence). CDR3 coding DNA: TGTGCCAGTAGTTCGGGAATTTGGACAGGGGGCCCTAACTATGGCTACACCTTC. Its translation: CASSSGIWTGGPNYGYTF.

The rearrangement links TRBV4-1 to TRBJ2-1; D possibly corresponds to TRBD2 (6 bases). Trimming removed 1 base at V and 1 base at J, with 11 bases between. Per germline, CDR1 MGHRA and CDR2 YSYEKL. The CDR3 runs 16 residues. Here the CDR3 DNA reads TGCGCCAGCAGCCAAGTCGAGGAGGGGTCCTACAATGAGCAGTTCTTC. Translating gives CASSQVEEGSYNEQFF.

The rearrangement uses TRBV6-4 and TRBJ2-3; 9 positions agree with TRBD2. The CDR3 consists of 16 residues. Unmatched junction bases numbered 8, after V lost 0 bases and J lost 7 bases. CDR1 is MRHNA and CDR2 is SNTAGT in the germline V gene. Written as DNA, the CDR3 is TGTGCCAGCAGTGACTCGCGGGAGGGCCGTTTAAATACGCAGTATTTT. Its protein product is CASSDSREGRLNTQYF.

The DNA for the CDR3 is TGTGCCAGCGCTAGCGGTAACACCGGGGAGCTGTTTTTT. It codes for CASASGNTGELFF. The chain carries TRBV21-1 and TRBJ2-2; the D call in the table, TRBD2, was not verified against the DNA. TRBV21-1 is a documented pseudogene. There are 13 residues in the CDR3.

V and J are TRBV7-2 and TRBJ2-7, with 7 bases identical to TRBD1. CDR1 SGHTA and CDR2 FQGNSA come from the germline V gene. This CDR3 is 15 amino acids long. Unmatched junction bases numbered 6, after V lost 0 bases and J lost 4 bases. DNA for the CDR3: TGTGCCAGCAGCTTAGCGGGACAGCAACAATACGAGCAGTACTTC. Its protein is CASSLAGQQQYEQYF.

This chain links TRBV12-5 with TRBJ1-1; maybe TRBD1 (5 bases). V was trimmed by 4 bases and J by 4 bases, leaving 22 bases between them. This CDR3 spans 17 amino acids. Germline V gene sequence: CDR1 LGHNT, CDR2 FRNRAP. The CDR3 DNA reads TGTGCTAGTGGTTCGCTCCCCTGTGGGGCGGTGGGCACTGAAGCTTTCTTT. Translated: CASGSLPCGAVGTEAFF.

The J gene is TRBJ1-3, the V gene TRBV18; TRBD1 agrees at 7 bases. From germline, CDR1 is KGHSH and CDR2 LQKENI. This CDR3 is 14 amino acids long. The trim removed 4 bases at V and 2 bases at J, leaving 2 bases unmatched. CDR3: CASSLGQPGNTIYF. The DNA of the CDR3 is TGTGCCAGCTCACTGGGACAGCCTGGAAACACCATATATTTT.

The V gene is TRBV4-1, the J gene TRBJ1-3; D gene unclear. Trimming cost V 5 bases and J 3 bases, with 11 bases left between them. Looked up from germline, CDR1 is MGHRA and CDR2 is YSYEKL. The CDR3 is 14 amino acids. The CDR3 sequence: CASSGVSCGNTIYF. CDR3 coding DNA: TGCGCCAGCAGCGGAGTGTCGTGTGGAAACACCATATATTTT.

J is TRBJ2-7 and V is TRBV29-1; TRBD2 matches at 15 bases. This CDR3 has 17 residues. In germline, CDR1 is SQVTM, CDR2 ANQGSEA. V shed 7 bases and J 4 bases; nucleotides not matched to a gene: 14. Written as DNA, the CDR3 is TGCAGCGCCGCCGGACTAGCGGGAGGGTCCTCCCTTTACGAGCAGTACTTC. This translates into CSAAGLAGGSSLYEQYF.

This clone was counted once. The DNA of the CDR3 is TGTGCCAGCAGTTCGCGGACTGCCCCGAGCTCCTACGAGCAGTACTTC. This encodes CASSSRTAPSSYEQYF. The genes are TRBV27 and TRBJ2-7; weak D call: TRBD2 (5 bases). CDR1 is MNHEY and CDR2 is SMNVEV in the germline V gene (reference sequence). CDR3 size: 16 residues. V dropped 4 bases and J dropped 0 bases, with 16 bases sitting between them.

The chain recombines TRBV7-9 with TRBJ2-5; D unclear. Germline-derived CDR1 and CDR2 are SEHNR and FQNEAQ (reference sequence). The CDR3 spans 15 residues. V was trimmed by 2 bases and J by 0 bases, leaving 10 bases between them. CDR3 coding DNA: TGTGCCAGCAGCTTACCGACAAAGTACCAAGAGACCCAGTACTTC. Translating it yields CASSLPTKYQETQYF. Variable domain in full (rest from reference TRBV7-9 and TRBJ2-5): DTGVSQNPRHKITKRGQNVTFRCDPISEHNRLYWYRQTLGQGPEFLTYFQNEAQLEKSRLLSDRFSAERPKGSFSTLEIQRTEQGDSAMYLCASSLPTKYQETQYFGPGTRLLVL.

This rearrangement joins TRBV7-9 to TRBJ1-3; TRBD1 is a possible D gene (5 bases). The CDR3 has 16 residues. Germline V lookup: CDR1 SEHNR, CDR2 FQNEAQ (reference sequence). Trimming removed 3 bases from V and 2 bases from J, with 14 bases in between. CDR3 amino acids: CASSFGGRYPGNTIYF. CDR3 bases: TGTGCCAGCAGCTTCGGGGGTCGGTACCCTGGAAACACCATATATTTT. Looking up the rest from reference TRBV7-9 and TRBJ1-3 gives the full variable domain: DTGVSQNPRHKITKRGQNVTFRCDPISEHNRLYWYRQTLGQGPEFLTYFQNEAQLEKSRLLSDRFSAERPKGSFSTLEIQRTEQGDSAMYLCASSFGGRYPGNTIYFGEGSWLTVV.